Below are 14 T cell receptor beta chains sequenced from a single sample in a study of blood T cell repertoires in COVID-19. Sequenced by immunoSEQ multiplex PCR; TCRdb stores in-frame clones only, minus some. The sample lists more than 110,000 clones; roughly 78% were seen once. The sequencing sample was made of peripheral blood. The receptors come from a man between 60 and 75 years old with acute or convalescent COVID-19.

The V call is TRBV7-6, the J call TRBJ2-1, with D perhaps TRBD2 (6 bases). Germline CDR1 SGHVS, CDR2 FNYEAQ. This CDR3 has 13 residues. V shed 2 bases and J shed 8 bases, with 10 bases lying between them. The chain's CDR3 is CASSLREADEQFF. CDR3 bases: TGTGCCAGCAGCTTAAGGGAGGCAGATGAGCAGTTCTTC.

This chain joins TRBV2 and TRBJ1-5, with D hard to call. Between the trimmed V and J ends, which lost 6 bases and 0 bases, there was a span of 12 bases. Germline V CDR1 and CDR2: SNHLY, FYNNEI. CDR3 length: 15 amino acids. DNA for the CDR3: TGTGCCAGCAGCCTACAGCTTTATAGCAATCAGCCCCAGCATTTT. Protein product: CASSLQLYSNQPQHF.

The DNA of the CDR3 is TGTGCCAGCAGTTTGGGCGGGAGCAGCAATCAGCCCCAGCATTTT. It codes for CASSLGGSSNQPQHF. The chain couples TRBV27 to TRBJ1-5; D is unresolved. CDR3 length equals 15 residues. Looked up from germline, CDR1 is MNHEY and CDR2 is SMNVEV (reference sequence). Trimming took 3 bases from V and 1 from J, leaving 10 bases between them.

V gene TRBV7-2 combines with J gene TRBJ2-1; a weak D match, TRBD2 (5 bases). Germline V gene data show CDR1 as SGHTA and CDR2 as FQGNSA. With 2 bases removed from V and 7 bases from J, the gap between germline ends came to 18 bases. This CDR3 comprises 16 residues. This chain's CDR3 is CASSLRGQRVKNEQFF. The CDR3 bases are TGTGCCAGCAGCTTAAGAGGGCAGAGGGTTAAGAATGAGCAGTTCTTC.

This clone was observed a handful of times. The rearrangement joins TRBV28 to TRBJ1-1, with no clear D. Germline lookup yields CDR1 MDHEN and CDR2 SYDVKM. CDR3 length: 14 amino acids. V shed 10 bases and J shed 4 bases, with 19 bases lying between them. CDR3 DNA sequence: TGTGCCACCGAGGTAACTCAACGAGGCACTGAAGCTTTCTTT. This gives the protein CATEVTQRGTEAFF. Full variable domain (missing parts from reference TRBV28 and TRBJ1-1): DVKVTQSSRYLVKRTGEKVFLECVQDMDHENMFWYRQDPGLGLRLIYFSYDVKMKEKGDIPEGYSVSREKKERFSLILESASTNQTSMYLCATEVTQRGTEAFFGQGTRLTVV.

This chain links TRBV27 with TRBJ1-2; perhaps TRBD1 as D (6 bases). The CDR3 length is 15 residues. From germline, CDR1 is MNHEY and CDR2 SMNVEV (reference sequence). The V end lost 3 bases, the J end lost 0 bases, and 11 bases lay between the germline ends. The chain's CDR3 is CASSFQGSANYGYTF. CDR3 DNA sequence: TGTGCCAGCAGTTTTCAGGGGAGTGCTAACTATGGCTACACCTTC.

The DNA of the CDR3 is TGTGCCAGTAGTATAGATAAGTCAGGACTCAACTCTGGGGCCAACGTCCTGACTTTC. It is translated as CASSIDKSGLNSGANVLTF. The chain couples TRBV19 to TRBJ2-6; the D gene is possibly TRBD2 (5 bases). Germline CDR1 and CDR2: LNHDA and SQIVND (reference sequence). The CDR3 covers 19 residues. V lost 0 bases and J 0 bases, leaving 15 bases between the germline ends. Full variable domain (remainder filled in from reference TRBV19 and TRBJ2-6): DGGITQSPKYLFRKEGQNVTLSCEQNLNHDAMYWYRQDPGQGLRLIYYSQIVNDFQKGDIAEGYSVSREKKESFPLTVTSAQKNPTAFYLCASSIDKSGLNSGANVLTFGAGSRLTVL.

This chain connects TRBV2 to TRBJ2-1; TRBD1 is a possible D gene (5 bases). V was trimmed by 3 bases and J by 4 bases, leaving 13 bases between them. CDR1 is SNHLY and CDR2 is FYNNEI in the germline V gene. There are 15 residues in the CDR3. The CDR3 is CASSDGRGSYNEQFF. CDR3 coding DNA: TGTGCCAGCAGTGATGGAAGGGGTTCATACAATGAGCAGTTCTTC.

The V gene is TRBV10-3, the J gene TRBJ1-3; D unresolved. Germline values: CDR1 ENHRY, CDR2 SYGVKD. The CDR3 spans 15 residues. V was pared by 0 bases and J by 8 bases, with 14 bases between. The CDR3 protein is CAISESGKPGDTIYF. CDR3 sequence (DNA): TGTGCCATCAGTGAGTCGGGCAAACCCGGGGACACCATATATTTT.

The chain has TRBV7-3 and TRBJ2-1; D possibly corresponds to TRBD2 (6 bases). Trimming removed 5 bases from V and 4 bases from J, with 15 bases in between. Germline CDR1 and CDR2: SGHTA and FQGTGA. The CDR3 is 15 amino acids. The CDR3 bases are TGTGCCAGCAGCGCCGGGACTTCCACTTACAATGAGCAGTTCTTC. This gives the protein CASSAGTSTYNEQFF.

The CDR3 bases are TGTGCCAGCAGCCGGTGGGACACCTACAATGAGCAGTTCTTC. Protein: CASSRWDTYNEQFF. The chain is built from TRBV5-4 and TRBJ2-1, with D perhaps matching TRBD1 (6 bases). The V gene's germline CDR1 is SGHNT and CDR2 YYREEE (reference sequence). Trimming shortened V by 4 bases and J by 2 bases, and 10 bases separated the two germline ends. The CDR3 is 14 residues long.

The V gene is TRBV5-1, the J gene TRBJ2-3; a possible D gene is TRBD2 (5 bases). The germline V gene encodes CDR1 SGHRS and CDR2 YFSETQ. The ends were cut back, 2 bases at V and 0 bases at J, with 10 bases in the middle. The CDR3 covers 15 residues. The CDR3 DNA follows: TGCGCCAGCAGCTTCAACGGGATAAGCACAGATACGCAGTATTTT. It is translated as CASSFNGISTDTQYF.

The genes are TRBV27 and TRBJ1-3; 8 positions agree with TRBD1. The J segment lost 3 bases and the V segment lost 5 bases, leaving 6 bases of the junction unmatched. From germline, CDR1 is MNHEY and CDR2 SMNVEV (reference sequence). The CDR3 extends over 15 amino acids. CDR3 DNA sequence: TGTGCCAGCAGTATGCAGGGGGCGCGTGGAAACACCATATATTTT. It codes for CASSMQGARGNTIYF.

The CDR3 loop is CASSGTGTGDGYGYTF. Written as DNA, the CDR3 is TGTGCCAGCAGTGGGACCGGGACAGGGGATGGGTATGGCTACACCTTC. V gene TRBV6-1 combines with J gene TRBJ1-2, with 10 bases identical to TRBD1. Trimming at V came to 4 bases and at J to 5 bases, leaving 10 bases not matched to a gene. Germline values: CDR1 MNHNS, CDR2 SASEGT. The CDR3 length is 16 residues.